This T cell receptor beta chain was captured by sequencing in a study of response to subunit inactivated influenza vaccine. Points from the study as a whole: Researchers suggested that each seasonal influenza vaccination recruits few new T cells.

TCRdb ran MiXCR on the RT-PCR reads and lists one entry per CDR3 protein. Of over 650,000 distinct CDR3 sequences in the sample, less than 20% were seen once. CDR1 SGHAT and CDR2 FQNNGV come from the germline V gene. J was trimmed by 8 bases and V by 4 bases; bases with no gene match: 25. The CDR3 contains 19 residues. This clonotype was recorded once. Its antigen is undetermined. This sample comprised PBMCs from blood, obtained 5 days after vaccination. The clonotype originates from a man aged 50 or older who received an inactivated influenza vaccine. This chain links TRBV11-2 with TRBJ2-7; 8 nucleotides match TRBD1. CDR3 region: CASSSLRRAQGARGNKQYF. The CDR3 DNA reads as TGTGCCAGCAGCTCTCTTAGGAGAGCTCAGGGGGCGCGGGGTAACAAGCAGTACTTC.